The 22 T cell receptor beta chains presented below share a single source sample, sequenced in a study of OX40 agonist ivuxolimab in advanced cancers. Here immunoSEQ multiplex PCR was the method, and the copy in TCRdb shows in-frame clones only, minus some. The sample carries fewer than 100,000 clones, 84% recorded once. Material: CD4+ or CD8+ T cells sorted from blood, obtained in a trial of the OX40 agonist ivuxolimab. Every receptor here comes from an adult with an advanced solid tumor such as melanoma, head and neck, liver or kidney cancer.

The chain has TRBV2 and TRBJ2-1, with 9 bases aligning to TRBD2. Germline V gives CDR1 SNHLY, CDR2 FYNNEI. The CDR3 spans 21 residues. V was pared by 0 bases and J by 8 bases, with 23 bases of the junction left unmatched. CDR3 DNA sequence: TGTGCCAGCAGTGAAGCGGGCGGGGGGGACCCACTCGGGCGCCCCCGCGATGAGCAGTTCTTC. Its translation is CASSEAGGGDPLGRPRDEQFF.

The chain combines TRBV30 with TRBJ1-1; D perhaps matches TRBD1 (5 bases). The CDR3 spans 15 residues. Trimming stripped 0 bases from V and 2 bases from J, with 13 bases between. Germline CDR1 GTSNPN, CDR2 SVGIG (reference sequence). The CDR3 coding sequence is TGTGCCTGGAGTGTATTCCGGGGGGAAAACACTGAAGCTTTCTTT. It codes for CAWSVFRGENTEAFF.

The chain has TRBV28 and TRBJ2-7; 10 bases match TRBD2. V gave up 3 bases and J gave up 0 bases; unmatched junction bases: 17. CDR1 is MDHEN and CDR2 is SYDVKM in the germline V gene. This CDR3 comprises 20 residues. The CDR3 nucleotides are TGTGCCAGCAGTTTTGTGGGCAGCGGGAGGGTAGGTATTCGCTCCTACGAGCAGTACTTC. Translation gives CASSFVGSGRVGIRSYEQYF.

In regard to this clone: One junction end disagrees with the germline gene, perhaps due to a read error. The chain joins TRBV2 to TRBJ2-7, with D tentatively TRBD2 (6 bases). The germline V gene encodes CDR1 SNHLY and CDR2 FYNNEI. The CDR3 sequence is 12 residues long. The CDR3 nucleotides are TGTGCCAGCAGTGAAATTCGGGGGTCAAAAAACTTC. Amino acids: CASSEIRGSKNF. Drawing the rest from reference TRBV2 and TRBJ2-7, the complete variable domain is EPEVTQTPSHQVTQMGQEVILRCVPISNHLYFYWYRQILGQKVEFLVSFYNNEISEKSEIFDDQFSVERPDGSNFTLKIRSTKLEDSAMYFCASSEIRGSKNFGPGTRLTVT.

The chain joins TRBV9 to TRBJ2-3; 8 bases map to TRBD2. With 3 bases clipped from V and 1 base from J, the junction kept 7 bases outside the gene matches. Germline assignment: CDR1 SGDLS and CDR2 YYNGEE. This CDR3 has 16 amino acids. Here the CDR3 reads CASSAHVGGGTDTQYF. The CDR3 nucleotides read TGTGCCAGCAGCGCTCACGTCGGGGGGGGCACAGATACGCAGTATTTT.

This sequence joins TRBV9 and TRBJ2-2; TRBD1 is a possible D gene (5 bases). Germline lookup yields CDR1 SGDLS and CDR2 YYNGEE. This CDR3 has 13 residues. V lost 6 bases, J lost 0 bases, and 6 bases lay in between. The CDR3 loop is CASTGTNTGELFF. The DNA of the CDR3 is TGTGCCAGCACAGGGACGAACACCGGGGAGCTGTTTTTT.

This chain uses TRBV19 with TRBJ1-5, with D perhaps matching TRBD1 (6 bases). Trimming left V 0 bases short and J 3 bases short, with 9 bases between. The CDR3 has 15 amino acids. CDR1 LNHDA and CDR2 SQIVND come from the germline V gene (reference sequence). As DNA, the CDR3 is TGTGCCAGTAGTATAGATGAGGGACACAATCAGCCCCAGCATTTT. Its protein product is CASSIDEGHNQPQHF.

This clone was detected only a few times. The J gene is TRBJ1-1, the V gene TRBV15, with D perhaps matching TRBD1 (5 bases). This CDR3 is built from 14 residues. Germline V gene data show CDR1 as LNHNV and CDR2 as YYDKDF (reference sequence). Trimming pared 2 bases from V and 5 bases from J, leaving 12 bases between. CDR3 in DNA: TGTGCCACCAGCAGATCCCGGGGGAGGACTGAAGCTTTCTTT. It translates to CATSRSRGRTEAFF.

The rearrangement uses TRBV5-1 and TRBJ2-7; 7 nucleotides align to TRBD2. V lost 1 base, J lost 9 bases, and 10 bases stayed unmatched. Germline V gives CDR1 SGHRS, CDR2 YFSETQ. The CDR3 runs 14 residues. The CDR3 region is CASSLTSEVHAQYF. CDR3 nucleotide sequence: TGCGCCAGCAGCTTGACTAGCGAGGTCCACGCGCAGTACTTC.

For the CDR3, the DNA is TGTGCCAGCAGCTTCCCGAACACCGGGGAGCTGTTTTTT. The encoded protein is CASSFPNTGELFF. The chain recombines TRBV5-8 with TRBJ2-2, with no clear D. The V end lost 2 bases, the J end lost 0 bases, and 2 bases lay between the germline ends. Germline CDR1 SGHTS, CDR2 YDEGEE. CDR3 length equals 13 residues.

This clone has a single count. The V gene is TRBV29-1, the J gene TRBJ1-1, with a possible D match to TRBD1 (6 bases). The CDR3 is 13 residues long. Germline CDR1 SQVTM, CDR2 ANQGSEA. With 5 bases removed from V and 1 base from J, the gap between germline ends came to 11 bases. In nucleotides, the CDR3 is TGCAGCGTTTCTCTAGGGGGGAACACTGAAGCTTTCTTT. Encoded protein: CSVSLGGNTEAFF. The entire variable domain, with the rest obtained from reference TRBV29-1 and TRBJ1-1, is as follows: SAVISQKPSRDICQRGTSLTIQCQVDSQVTMMFWYRQQPGQSLTLIATANQGSEATYESGFVIDKFPISRPNLTFSTLTVSNMSPEDSSIYLCSVSLGGNTEAFFGQGTRLTVV.

This rearrangement joins TRBV18 to TRBJ1-1, with unresolved D. Germline V gene data show CDR1 as KGHSH and CDR2 as LQKENI. The CDR3 consists of 13 residues. V dropped 1 base and J dropped 4 bases, with 7 bases sitting between them. This chain's CDR3 is CASSPLGGTEAFF. In DNA, the CDR3 is TGTGCCAGCTCACCACTGGGTGGCACTGAAGCTTTCTTT. The full variable domain, completed using reference TRBV18 and TRBJ1-1, is NAGVMQNPRHLVRRRGQEARLRCSPMKGHSHVYWYRQLPEEGLKFMVYLQKENIIDESGMPKERFSAEFPKEGPSILRIQQVVRGDSAAYFCASSPLGGTEAFFGQGTRLTVV.

The gene calls are TRBV6-1 and TRBJ2-6, with D perhaps TRBD1 (6 bases). Germline V gives CDR1 MNHNS, CDR2 SASEGT. CDR3 length: 13 residues. Trimming removed 11 bases at V and 2 bases at J, with 10 bases between. The DNA of the CDR3 is TGTGCCGGAGGACAGACTGGGGCCAACGTCCTGACTTTC. It translates to CAGGQTGANVLTF.

This clone is a singleton in its sample. The rearrangement links TRBV19 to TRBJ2-3, with D possibly matching TRBD1 (5 bases). With 3 bases removed from V and 2 bases from J, the gap between germline ends came to 6 bases. This CDR3 comprises 13 residues. Germline values: CDR1 LNHDA, CDR2 SQIVND (reference sequence). The CDR3 spells CASSMGHTDTQYF. CDR3 in DNA: TGTGCCAGTAGTATGGGGCACACAGATACGCAGTATTTT. Complete variable domain (other parts from reference TRBV19 and TRBJ2-3): DGGITQSPKYLFRKEGQNVTLSCEQNLNHDAMYWYRQDPGQGLRLIYYSQIVNDFQKGDIAEGYSVSREKKESFPLTVTSAQKNPTAFYLCASSMGHTDTQYFGPGTRLTVL.

The chain uses TRBV7-8 and TRBJ1-5; D gene ambiguous. Germline V gene data show CDR1 as SGHVS and CDR2 as FQNEAQ. The CDR3 has 14 amino acids. With 1 base removed from V and 4 bases from J, the gap between germline ends came to 8 bases. The CDR3 protein is CASSLVRGNQPQHF. The CDR3 coding sequence is TGTGCCAGCAGCTTAGTGCGTGGAAATCAGCCCCAGCATTTT. The full variable domain, its missing parts supplied by reference TRBV7-8 and TRBJ1-5, is GAGVSQSPRYKVAKRGQDVALRCDPISGHVSLFWYQQALGQGPEFLTYFQNEAQLDKSGLPSDRFFAERPEGSVSTLKIQRTQQEDSAVYLCASSLVRGNQPQHFGDGTRLSIL.

This clone appeared a single time. This rearrangement joins TRBV6-5 to TRBJ1-2; 8 nucleotides align to TRBD1. There are 14 residues in the CDR3. The germline V gene has CDR1 MNHEY and CDR2 SVGAGI. The V segment lost 8 bases and the J segment 6 bases; nucleotides outside the gene matches: 11. CDR3 nucleotide sequence: TGTGCCAGCGGAGACAGGGGAGGGGTTGATGGCTACACCTTC. It is translated as CASGDRGGVDGYTF.

The V gene is TRBV6-1, the J gene TRBJ1-2; D not resolved. This CDR3 has 14 amino acids. The V gene lost 8 bases and the J gene lost 4 bases, with 17 bases spanning the gap. The germline V gene encodes CDR1 MNHNS and CDR2 SASEGT. CDR3 nucleotides: TGTGCCAGCTCCGAAGGTTTAGCTCCCTATGGCTACACCTTC. This gives the protein CASSEGLAPYGYTF.

The CDR3 DNA is TGTGCCAGCAGCTTCTGGCTGGGCTCCTATAATTCACCCCTCCACTTT. This gives the protein CASSFWLGSYNSPLHF. The genes are TRBV5-6 and TRBJ1-6; D not certain. Germline V lookup: CDR1 SGHDT, CDR2 YYEEEE. V lost 2 bases and J lost 0, with 9 bases in between. CDR3 length: 16 residues.

This clone was detected once. The CDR3 DNA sequence: TGCGCCAGCAGCCAAGGCCTCAGCAGGGAGCAGTTCTTC. It specifies CASSQGLSREQFF. The chain recombines TRBV4-1 with TRBJ2-1; D remains ambiguous. V gave up 1 base and J gave up 10 bases, with 11 bases separating them. The V gene's germline CDR1 is MGHRA and CDR2 YSYEKL. The CDR3 loop spans 13 amino acids.

This clone was seen a handful of times. DNA for the CDR3: TGTGCCAGCAGTGAGACGTCCCCCTATGGCTACACCTTC. It yields the protein CASSETSPYGYTF. J is TRBJ1-2 and V is TRBV2, with D unresolved. Germline loops: CDR1 SNHLY, CDR2 FYNNEI. V shed 3 bases and J shed 4 bases, with 9 bases lying between them. The CDR3 length is 13 residues.

The V and J genes are TRBV19 and TRBJ2-3; D possibly corresponds to TRBD1 (5 bases). This CDR3 has 14 amino acids. Trimming pared 10 bases from V and 0 bases from J, leaving 14 bases between. In germline, CDR1 is LNHDA, CDR2 SQIVND (reference sequence). In nucleotides, the CDR3 is TGTGCCATAGGGGCAGGGCGCAGCACAGATACGCAGTATTTT. This translates into CAIGAGRSTDTQYF.

The rearrangement joins TRBV5-4 to TRBJ2-5; either TRBD1 or TRBD2 may fit D (5 bases each). Per germline, CDR1 SGHNT and CDR2 YYREEE (reference sequence). V dropped 2 bases and J dropped 3 bases, with 14 bases sitting between them. This CDR3 comprises 15 residues. CDR3 amino acids: CASSFEGSAKETQYF. Here the CDR3 DNA reads TGTGCCAGCAGCTTCGAGGGGTCAGCAAAAGAGACCCAGTACTTC.